These 20 T cell receptor beta chains were all obtained from the same sample, sequenced in a study of shared clonotypes between healthy human individuals. Measured with immunoSEQ multiplex PCR; TCRdb has only the in-frame clones, and not every one. The sample records some 1 million clones, approximately 70% being singletons. Sample: memory CD4+ T cells sorted from blood. Subset noted: CD45RA-negative fraction. These receptors all stem from a man younger than 35 in good health.

The chain combines TRBV7-6 with TRBJ2-1; unclear D gene. Germline values: CDR1 SGHVS, CDR2 FNYEAQ. Deletions cut 6 bases from V and 7 bases from J, with 19 bases between. The CDR3 contains 15 residues. The CDR3 loop reads CASSSLARKGNEQFF. CDR3 coding DNA: TGTGCCAGCAGTTCATTAGCCAGAAAAGGAAATGAGCAGTTCTTC.

Of note for this clone: Other DNA sequences in this specimen translate into the identical CDR3. The chain uses TRBV2 and TRBJ2-4; D call uncertain. The V gene lost 5 bases and the J gene lost 4 bases, with 3 bases spanning the gap. The CDR3 is 11 residues long. Germline CDR1 reads SNHLY; CDR2 reads FYNNEI. The CDR3 spells CASSPKNIQYF. The CDR3 nucleotides are TGTGCCAGCAGTCCTAAAAACATTCAGTACTTC.

The J gene is TRBJ2-7, the V gene TRBV18; TRBD2 agrees at 8 bases. Germline CDR1 is KGHSH and CDR2 is LQKENI. There are 14 residues in the CDR3. V shed 6 bases, J shed 5 bases, and the junction held 9 bases outside the gene matches. In DNA, the CDR3 is TGTGCCAGCTCTTCGACGGGAGGGAAGAACGAGCAGTACTTC. This encodes CASSSTGGKNEQYF.

The chain recombines TRBV25-1 with TRBJ1-2; D is unclear. The CDR3 consists of 12 residues. CDR1 MGHDK and CDR2 SYGVNS come from the germline V gene. V was cut by 2 bases and J by 4 bases, with 5 bases left in between. The CDR3 spells CASSEQLYGYTF. The DNA for the CDR3 is TGTGCCAGCAGTGAACAGCTCTATGGCTACACCTTC.

V gene TRBV5-1 combines with J gene TRBJ1-1, with D possibly matching TRBD1 (5 bases). This CDR3 has 15 amino acids. V dropped 2 bases and J dropped 1 base, with 12 bases sitting between them. CDR1 SGHRS and CDR2 YFSETQ come from the germline V gene. CDR3: CASSLRQNKNTEAFF. The CDR3 DNA reads TGCGCCAGCAGCTTACGACAGAATAAGAACACTGAAGCTTTCTTT.

J is TRBJ1-6 and V is TRBV11-2, with D uncertain. Trimming left V 5 bases short and J 11 bases short, with 10 bases between. The germline gives CDR1 SGHAT, CDR2 FQNNGV. This CDR3 comprises 12 residues. The CDR3 protein is CASSTNGAPLHF. In DNA form, the CDR3 reads TGTGCCAGCAGCACCAATGGAGCACCCCTCCACTTT.

The chain has TRBV5-4 and TRBJ2-5; 9 nucleotides agree with TRBD2. Germline CDR1 is SGHNT and CDR2 is YYREEE (reference sequence). There are 16 residues in the CDR3. V lost 1 base, J lost 5 bases, and 9 bases stayed unmatched. CDR3 nucleotides: TGTGCCAGCAGCTTGAGGCGGGGGGGCGTAATCGAGACCCAGTACTTC. It codes for CASSLRRGGVIETQYF. The full variable domain, with the rest looked up from reference TRBV5-4 and TRBJ2-5, is ETGVTQSPTHLIKTRGQQVTLRCSSQSGHNTVSWYQQALGQGPQFIFQYYREEENGRGNFPPRFSGLQFPNYSSELNVNALELDDSALYLCASSLRRGGVIETQYFGPGTRLLVL.

This chain joins TRBV29-1 and TRBJ1-2, with TRBD1 matching 9 bases. Germline V gives CDR1 SQVTM, CDR2 ANQGSEA. CDR3 length equals 15 residues. V gave up 5 bases and J gave up 1 base; unmatched junction bases: 8. The chain's CDR3 is CSVSEQGAFNYGYTF. The CDR3 DNA sequence: TGCAGCGTTTCGGAACAGGGGGCCTTTAACTATGGCTACACCTTC. Looking up the rest from reference TRBV29-1 and TRBJ1-2 gives the full variable domain: SAVISQKPSRDICQRGTSLTIQCQVDSQVTMMFWYRQQPGQSLTLIATANQGSEATYESGFVIDKFPISRPNLTFSTLTVSNMSPEDSSIYLCSVSEQGAFNYGYTFGSGTRLTVV.

The rearrangement links TRBV30 to TRBJ2-5; D may correspond to TRBD1 or TRBD2 (6 bases each). The CDR3 totals 13 residues. Trimming left V 1 base short and J 5 bases short, with 11 bases between. Per the germline V gene, CDR1 is GTSNPN and CDR2 is SVGIG (reference sequence). DNA for the CDR3: TGTGCCTGGAGTGGGGGGGCTAGCGAGACCCAGTACTTC. Its translation: CAWSGGASETQYF.

This clone has just a few counts. The rearrangement uses TRBV10-1 and TRBJ1-6, with a possible D match to TRBD1 (5 bases). The CDR3 extends over 14 amino acids. Germline loops: CDR1 WNHNN, CDR2 SYGVQD (reference sequence). Trimming removed 5 bases from V and 6 bases from J, with 11 bases in between. This chain's CDR3 is CASSSTASNSPLHF. CDR3 DNA: TGCGCCAGCAGTTCGACAGCAAGTAATTCACCCCTCCACTTT.

The V gene is TRBV11-2, the J gene TRBJ1-5; D gene uncertain. The germline V gene has CDR1 SGHAT and CDR2 FQNNGV. CDR3 length: 12 residues. With 5 bases removed from V and 8 bases from J, the gap between germline ends came to 10 bases. The DNA of the CDR3 is TGTGCCAGCAGCGATATAAACGAGCCCCAGCATTTT. This codes for CASSDINEPQHF.

This chain uses TRBV7-8 with TRBJ2-2; D is unclear. The CDR3 has 13 residues. The V and J ends lost 4 bases and 7 bases respectively, with 10 bases between them. The germline V gene has CDR1 SGHVS and CDR2 FQNEAQ. The CDR3 DNA follows: TGTGCCAGCAGCTATAGACTCGGCGGGGAGCTGTTTTTT. Encoded protein: CASSYRLGGELFF.

This clone showed up just once. This chain uses TRBV5-1 with TRBJ1-4; no clear D. V lost 0 bases, J lost 0 bases, and 6 bases lay in between. Germline CDR1 is SGHRS and CDR2 is YFSETQ. The length of the CDR3 is 15 residues. The CDR3 sequence is CASSLERSTNEKLFF. CDR3 DNA: TGCGCCAGCAGCTTGGAACGCTCAACTAATGAAAAACTGTTTTTT.

The chain joins TRBV19 to TRBJ2-1; 7 bases line up with TRBD1. CDR3 length equals 13 residues. The V gene's germline CDR1 is LNHDA and CDR2 SQIVND (reference sequence). Trimming at V came to 4 bases and at J to 7 bases, leaving 4 bases not matched to a gene. The CDR3 bases are TGTGCCAGTAGTACCCAGACAGGGAATGAGCAGTTCTTC. Protein product: CASSTQTGNEQFF.

This chain links TRBV9 with TRBJ2-3; 7 bases fit TRBD2. Per germline, CDR1 SGDLS and CDR2 YYNGEE. V shed 0 bases and J 1 base; nucleotides not matched to a gene: 5. The CDR3 is 16 amino acids. This CDR3 reads CASSVEASGRTDTQYF. The CDR3 nucleotides are TGTGCCAGCAGCGTAGAGGCTAGCGGACGCACAGATACGCAGTATTTT. Based on the CDR3 plus reference TRBV9 and TRBJ2-3, the full variable domain is DSGVTQTPKHLITATGQRVTLRCSPRSGDLSVYWYQQSLDQGLQFLIQYYNGEERAKGNILERFSAQQFPDLHSELNLSSLELGDSALYFCASSVEASGRTDTQYFGPGTRLTVL.

The rearrangement joins TRBV27 to TRBJ2-1; 8 positions agree with TRBD2. V lost 0 bases and J lost 7; bases outside the gene matches: 8. The CDR3 spans 16 residues. CDR1 and CDR2 (germline): MNHEY, SMNVEV (reference sequence). DNA of the CDR3: TGTGCCAGCAGTTTATCCAAGCGGGAGCGTAGGAATGAGCAGTTCTTC. Its translation: CASSLSKRERRNEQFF.

The chain uses TRBV2 and TRBJ2-5; possibly TRBD1 or TRBD2 for D (5 bases each). This CDR3 is 15 amino acids long. V was pared by 4 bases and J by 1 base, with 13 bases between. Germline assignment: CDR1 SNHLY and CDR2 FYNNEI. CDR3 protein: CASSVLGGPQETQYF. The CDR3 region has the DNA TGTGCCAGCAGTGTACTTGGGGGACCCCAAGAGACCCAGTACTTC.

The gene calls are TRBV5-1 and TRBJ1-6; 9 bases map to TRBD1. This CDR3 region has 16 residues. The V gene end was trimmed by 2 bases and the J gene end by 7 bases; junction bases not matched to a gene: 7. The V gene's germline CDR1 is SGHRS and CDR2 YFSETQ. The CDR3 DNA sequence: TGCGCCAGCAGCTTATCGACAGGGGGAGTGAATTCACCCCTCCACTTT. This encodes CASSLSTGGVNSPLHF.

Concerning this clone itself: A far larger clone is just one base off, so this is likely a read error. The chain recombines TRBV5-1 with TRBJ2-7; 8 bases align to TRBD1. Germline lookup yields CDR1 SGHRS and CDR2 YFSETQ. The CDR3 has 14 amino acids. V trimming: 1 base; J trimming: 5 bases; junction bases outside the gene matches: 5. The CDR3 DNA sequence: TGCGCCAGCAGCTTGCCAGGGGGCACGGACGAGCAGTACTTC. It specifies CASSLPGGTDEQYF.

This rearrangement joins TRBV5-4 to TRBJ2-7; 7 nucleotides line up with TRBD2. This CDR3 region has 14 residues. Losses at the gene ends were 4 bases for V and 10 bases for J; bases not matched to a gene: 14. CDR1 SGHNT and CDR2 YYREEE come from the germline V gene (reference sequence). CDR3 in DNA: TGTGCCAGCAGCCCCCGTCGCGGGAGTAGTGAACAGTACTTC. Encoded protein: CASSPRRGSSEQYF.